Shown below are 9 T cell receptor beta chains from a single sample sequenced in a study of blood T cell repertoires in COVID-19. Sequencing was performed with immunoSEQ multiplex PCR; in TCRdb, only in-frame clones are kept and a portion is missing. Of hundreds of thousands of clones listed, approximately 86% are singletons. Sequencing was performed on peripheral blood. These receptors were obtained from a woman of 80 years or more with acute or convalescent COVID-19.

V gene TRBV5-4 combines with J gene TRBJ2-2; TRBD2 aligns across 7 bases. The CDR3 runs 16 residues. V trimming: 1 base; J trimming: 6 bases; junction bases outside the gene matches: 9. Per the germline V gene, CDR1 is SGHNT and CDR2 is YYREEE (reference sequence). The CDR3 region has the DNA TGTGCCAGCAGCTTGTTTTTGTCTAGCGGCGCCGGGGAGCTGTTTTTT. Amino acids: CASSLFLSSGAGELFF.

This clone was observed a handful of times. As DNA, the CDR3 is TGTGCCAGCTCACCCCCGACGGGACAGGGGAACGGGGAGCTGTTTTTT. It yields the protein CASSPPTGQGNGELFF. The chain employs TRBV18 and TRBJ2-2; TRBD1 aligns across 10 bases. The CDR3 consists of 16 residues. The germline gives CDR1 KGHSH, CDR2 LQKENI. With V trimmed by 3 bases and J by 7 bases, 8 bases remained unmatched.

The chain has TRBV6-4 and TRBJ2-2; tentatively, D is TRBD2 (6 bases). CDR1 is MRHNA, CDR2 SNTAGT, per germline. The CDR3 totals 13 residues. V lost 8 bases and J lost 5, with 12 bases in between. The CDR3 protein is CASRPGETGELFF. The DNA of the CDR3 is TGTGCCAGCCGCCCGGGGGAGACCGGGGAGCTGTTTTTT.

The gene calls are TRBV6-1 and TRBJ1-5; 9 bases are a match to TRBD1. CDR1 is MNHNS, CDR2 SASEGT, per germline. This CDR3 region has 16 residues. The ends lost 3 bases at V and 1 base at J; junction bases unmatched: 4. CDR3 bases: TGTGCCAGCAGTGACCGACAGGGGGGGAGCAATCAGCCCCAGCATTTT. This translates into CASSDRQGGSNQPQHF.

The J gene is TRBJ1-2, the V gene TRBV15; D gene uncertain. V was pared by 5 bases and J by 0 bases, with 10 bases between. The CDR3 is made up of 14 amino acids. Germline assignment: CDR1 LNHNV and CDR2 YYDKDF (reference sequence). The CDR3 region is CATSPDTSNYGYTF. In DNA, the CDR3 is TGTGCCACCAGCCCAGACACTTCTAACTATGGCTACACCTTC.

The chain couples TRBV15 to TRBJ2-5; 14 nucleotides agree with TRBD2. J lost 5 bases, V lost 1 base, and 6 bases had no gene match. The CDR3 has 17 residues. CDR1 is LNHNV, CDR2 YYDKDF, per germline (reference sequence). For the CDR3, the DNA is TGTGCCACCAGCAGAGTCGGACTAGCGGGGGGTGGGGAGACCCAGTACTTC. Its translation is CATSRVGLAGGGETQYF.

V and J are TRBV6-1 and TRBJ2-3; possible D gene TRBD1, 5 bases. V was trimmed by 3 bases and J by 3 bases, leaving 7 bases between them. The V gene's germline CDR1 is MNHNS and CDR2 SASEGT. The CDR3 runs 13 residues. The CDR3 DNA follows: TGTGCCAGCAGTGACAGGGTAACAGATACGCAGTATTTT. Its translation: CASSDRVTDTQYF.

V gene TRBV7-2 combines with J gene TRBJ1-4, with 7 bases identical to TRBD1. The germline gives CDR1 SGHTA, CDR2 FQGNSA. Germline trimming cut 5 bases from V and 7 bases from J; bases unmatched to any gene: 1. The CDR3 contains 12 residues. CDR3 in amino acids: CASSRTGEKLFF. CDR3 DNA sequence: TGTGCCAGCAGCCGGACAGGTGAAAAACTGTTTTTT. The full variable domain, its missing parts supplied by reference TRBV7-2 and TRBJ1-4, is GAGVSQSPSNKVTEKGKDVELRCDPISGHTALYWYRQSLGQGLEFLIYFQGNSAPDKSGLPSDRFSAERTGGSVSTLTIQRTQQEDSAVYLCASSRTGEKLFFGSGTQLSVL.

This chain connects TRBV11-2 to TRBJ2-3; maybe TRBD2 (7 bases). The CDR3 covers 15 residues. V was shortened by 5 bases and J by 4 bases, with 16 bases between the two germline ends. The germline V gene has CDR1 SGHAT and CDR2 FQNNGV. The CDR3 DNA reads TGTGCCAGCAGCCCAACAGGGAGGGTTTCAGATACGCAGTATTTT. Amino acid sequence: CASSPTGRVSDTQYF.